Described below is a single T cell receptor beta chain sequence and its context. Antigen: not known. The entry originates in a study of T cells in localized non-small cell lung cancer. The CDR3 is 15 residues long. J lost 5 bases, V lost 5 bases, and 7 bases had no gene match. The germline V gene encodes CDR1 KGHSH and CDR2 LQKENI. Findings of the study overall: Higher adjacent-lung clonality was associated with shorter survival.

The table came from immunoSEQ multiplex PCR; TCRdb's copy has only in-frame clones and leaves some out. The profile shows approximately 140,000 clones, about 90% of them singletons. This rearrangement joins TRBV18 to TRBJ2-2, with 8 bases aligning to TRBD2. The receptor was isolated from a female donor of 60 years or more with stage I lung adenocarcinoma. The sample in question was peripheral blood, obtained before any cancer treatment. CDR3 region: CASSSGLVVTGELFF. CDR3 DNA: TGTGCCAGCTCATCGGGACTAGTTGTTACCGGGGAGCTGTTTTTT.